This is a list of T cell receptor beta chains from one sample in a study of beta chain features in type 1 diabetes. Clones were sequenced by immunoSEQ multiplex PCR, and TCRdb holds only the in-frame ones, with some missing. This sample carries over 700,000 clones, roughly 16% of them seen once, and the ten largest clones take 0.02% to 0.03%. Sequences were obtained from naive CD4+ T cells from blood. Source of these receptors: a woman between 18 and 29 years old in good health. CDR3s include the opening cysteine and the closing phenylalanine or tryptophan. Each record gives: V gene, J gene, clone size, D gene, CDR3 DNA, CDR3 protein. A D gene is named only where the DNA matches it firmly. Rows give clone size only sometimes, using once, few, many, or a class for an expanded clone.

TRBV6-5	TRBJ2-7	-	TRBD1	TGTGCCAGCAGTTATCAGGGGGCGCGGTACGAGCAGTACTTC	CASSYQGARYEQYF
TRBV28	TRBJ2-3	-	TRBD2	TGTGCCAGCAGTTTAGTGGGGATTCTAGCGGGAGGGAGAGATACGCAGTATTTT	CASSLVGILAGGRDTQYF
TRBV7-3	TRBJ2-2	few	TRBD2	TGTGCCAGCAGCCGCGGACTAGCGGGTACCGGGGAGCTGTTTTTT	CASSRGLAGTGELFF
TRBV19	TRBJ1-4	-	-	TGTGCCAGTAGTGGAGAGGTTAAACTGTTTTTT	CASSGEVKLFF
TRBV28	TRBJ2-5	-	-	TGTGCCAGCAGTCAAAGCCCAGAGACCCAGTACTTC	CASSQSPETQYF
TRBV29-1	TRBJ2-5	few	-	TGCAGCGTTGTCCCTCCGGAGACCCAGTACTTC	CSVVPPETQYF
TRBV10-1	TRBJ2-3	once	-	TGCGCCAGCAGTGAGTCGGGCCAGGGGGATACGCAGTATTTT	CASSESGQGDTQYF
TRBV18	TRBJ2-2	once	TRBD2	TGTGCCAGCGAAAAAGCGGGACGCAACACCGGGGAGCTGTTTTTT	CASEKAGRNTGELFF
TRBV9	TRBJ2-3	-	-	TGTGCCAGCAGCTTAGCGTCTAGCACAGATACGCAGTATTTT	CASSLASSTDTQYF
TRBV28	TRBJ2-1	few	TRBD2	TGTGCCAGCAGTTTTCCCGGGACTAGCGTCAGGCAGTTCTTC	CASSFPGTSVRQFF
TRBV19	TRBJ1-2	few	-	TGTGCCAGTAGTCCGCGTCTTGTAGCGAACTATGGCTACACCTTC	CASSPRLVANYGYTF
TRBV7-9	TRBJ2-3	few	-	TGTGCCAGCAGCTTAGAACCTGCGGGAGATACGCAGTATTTT	CASSLEPAGDTQYF
TRBV28	TRBJ2-1	few	-	TGTGCCACGGCAATTTTATTGAGCTCCTACAATGAGCAGTTCTTC	CATAILLSSYNEQFF
TRBV10-3	TRBJ2-7	-	TRBD1	TGTGCCATCAGACCGGGACAGGGATCCTACGAGCAGTACTTC	CAIRPGQGSYEQYF
TRBV6-6	TRBJ2-5	-	TRBD1	TGTGCCAGCAGGACAGGGACGGAGACCCAGTACTTC	CASRTGTETQYF
TRBV18	TRBJ1-2	few	TRBD1	TGTGCCAGCTCACCCCCGGGACAGGGGGCCCGAGACTATGGCTACACCTTC	CASSPPGQGARDYGYTF
TRBV5-4	TRBJ2-3	few	TRBD2	TGTGCCAGCAGCTTGGGACTAGCCGGGGCTCGGGGGACAGATACGCAGTATTTT	CASSLGLAGARGTDTQYF
TRBV5-1	TRBJ2-2	few	-	TGCGCCAGCAGCTTGGCCGGACAGCAGACGGAGCTGTTTTTT	CASSLAGQQTELFF
TRBV5-4	TRBJ2-5	-	TRBD2	TGTGCCAGCAGCTCAAAACCGGGACTAGTTGTCAGCCAAGAGACCCAGTACTTC	CASSSKPGLVVSQETQYF
TRBV4-2	TRBJ2-3	-	TRBD2	TGTGCCAGCAGCCAGGACCGACTAGCGGGAGTGGATACGCAGTATTTT	CASSQDRLAGVDTQYF
TRBV5-1	TRBJ2-1	-	TRBD2	TGCGCCAGCAGCTTGAGAGCGGGAGAAGTCCAGTTCTTC	CASSLRAGEVQFF
TRBV28	TRBJ1-5	-	-	TGTGCCAGCAGTCGCCAGGGGCCCTATCAGCCCCAGCATTTT	CASSRQGPYQPQHF
TRBV28	TRBJ1-2	-	-	TGTGCCAGCAGCCCCCCGACAGACGGCTACACCTTC	CASSPPTDGYTF
TRBV15	TRBJ2-1	few	-	TGTGCCACCAGCACCTCCCGTCAAGGGAGTGAGCAGTTCTTC	CATSTSRQGSEQFF
TRBV5-4	TRBJ2-5	few	-	TGTGCCAGCAGCTTTCCCCACTCCCAGGAGACCCAGTACTTC	CASSFPHSQETQYF
TRBV5-6	TRBJ2-7	-	-	TGTGCCAGCAGCCGTGCCGACAGCTACGAGCAGTACTTC	CASSRADSYEQYF
TRBV10-3	TRBJ1-2	many	TRBD1	TGTGCCATCAGTTCCGGACAGGGCTATGGCTACACCTTC	CAISSGQGYGYTF
TRBV28	TRBJ2-4	few	TRBD1	TGTGCCAGCATCGGGACAGCCAGAGGAAACATTCAGTACTTC	CASIGTARGNIQYF
TRBV5-1	TRBJ2-7	-	-	TGCGCCAGCAGCTCTTACAACGGGATCTACGAGCAGTACTTC	CASSSYNGIYEQYF
TRBV7-8	TRBJ2-7	few	TRBD1	TGTGCCAGCAGCTTGAACAGGGGTTACGAGCAGTACTTC	CASSLNRGYEQYF
TRBV10-3	TRBJ2-6	-	-	TGTGCCATCAGTGAGTATGGCGGTGGGGCCAACGTCCTGACTTTC	CAISEYGGGANVLTF
TRBV10-3	TRBJ2-2	few	TRBD2	TGTGCCATCAGCGGGACTAGCGGTTATTGGACCGGGGAGCTGTTTTTT	CAISGTSGYWTGELFF
TRBV7-2	TRBJ2-1	many	TRBD2	TGTGCCAGCAGAGGGACTAGCCTTGAGCAGTTCTTC	CASRGTSLEQFF
TRBV9	TRBJ2-3	-	TRBD2	TGTGCCAGCAGCGTAGAACTAGCGGGAGGACTCAGCACAGATACGCAGTATTTT	CASSVELAGGLSTDTQYF
TRBV28	TRBJ2-1	-	-	TGTGCCAGCACCTCGGAGTACAATGAGCAGTTCTTC	CASTSEYNEQFF